The 26 T cell receptor beta chains below come from one sample, sequenced in a study of T cells in Graves' hyperthyroidism and ophthalmopathy. Amplified TCR beta CDR3 regions came from RNA transcripts. First-round RT-PCR of the TCR CDR3 relied on the HTBI primer set. TCRdb re-called the multiplex PCR reads with MiXCR, one entry per CDR3 protein. This table holds hundreds of thousands of distinct CDR3 sequences, less than 25% found once. The specimen was blood. Every receptor here comes from a man younger than 45 with Graves' ophthalmopathy.

This clonotype has more than one count but fewer than ten. The chain has TRBV27 and TRBJ2-2; D tentatively reads TRBD1 or TRBD2 (6 bases each). The CDR3 consists of 15 residues. CDR1 is MNHEY and CDR2 is SMNVEV in the germline V gene (reference sequence). The germline V and J ends were trimmed by 6 bases and 2 bases, with 13 bases remaining between them. CDR3 loop: CASSPRGTNTGELFF. CDR3 sequence (DNA): TGTGCCAGCAGCCCCCGGGGGACAAACACCGGGGAGCTGTTTTTT.

This clonotype was counted only a few times. The V gene is TRBV4-1, the J gene TRBJ1-1; no reliable D call. Germline V gives CDR1 MGHRA, CDR2 YSYEKL. Trimming removed 3 bases from V and 1 base from J, with 6 bases in between. CDR3 length: 13 amino acids. DNA of the CDR3: TGCGCCAGCAGCCAGTCGACGAACACTGAAGCTTTCTTT. Translated: CASSQSTNTEAFF.

Many counts were recorded for this clonotype. This chain connects TRBV27 to TRBJ1-5; D is undetermined. The CDR3 has 15 amino acids. With 7 bases removed from V and 3 bases from J, the gap between germline ends came to 16 bases. Germline V CDR1 and CDR2: MNHEY, SMNVEV (reference sequence). CDR3: CASTPGTVPNQPQHF. In DNA form, the CDR3 reads TGTGCCAGCACCCCCGGAACGGTTCCCAATCAGCCCCAGCATTTT.

This clonotype was seen only a few times. This chain links TRBV9 with TRBJ2-3, with D tentatively TRBD2 (6 bases). Germline lookup yields CDR1 SGDLS and CDR2 YYNGEE. V lost 2 bases to trimming and J lost 2 bases, with 12 bases between them. The CDR3 is made up of 15 amino acids. CDR3 in DNA: TGTGCCAGCAGCGTCTATAGCGGTTTCACAGATACGCAGTATTTT. This encodes CASSVYSGFTDTQYF.

The genes are TRBV6-2 or TRBV6-3 and TRBJ2-1, with 8 bases fitting TRBD1. The junction had 8 bases not matched to a gene; V was cut back by 7 bases and J by 6 bases. The CDR3 runs to 14 residues. Germline CDR1 is MNHEY and CDR2 is SVGEGT. The CDR3 coding sequence is TGTGCCAGCACAAGACAGGGGTATAGCAATGAGCAGTTCTTC. Translation gives CASTRQGYSNEQFF.

A few counts support this clonotype. The chain uses TRBV20-1 and TRBJ1-4; TRBD1 is a possible D gene (6 bases). The CDR3 runs to 14 residues. In germline, CDR1 is DFQATT, CDR2 SNEGSKA (reference sequence). Trimming removed 3 bases at V and 5 bases at J, with 13 bases between. CDR3 loop: CSARRGRGNEKLFF. The CDR3 DNA reads as TGCAGTGCTAGGAGGGGCAGGGGAAATGAAAAACTGTTTTTT.

This clonotype was counted ten times or more. The CDR3 here is CASSSKYNEQFF. In DNA form, the CDR3 reads TGTGCCAGCAGCTCGAAATACAATGAGCAGTTCTTC. The chain recombines TRBV11-2 with TRBJ2-1; D gene unclear. This CDR3 region has 12 residues. V was cut by 4 bases and J by 4 bases, with 5 bases left in between. CDR1 is SGHAT, CDR2 FQNNGV, per germline.

The chain couples TRBV5-1 to TRBJ2-5, with 7 bases that match TRBD2. The CDR3 is made up of 14 amino acids. J lost 0 bases, V lost 6 bases, and 5 bases had no gene match. Germline V gives CDR1 SGHRS, CDR2 YFSETQ. The CDR3, as DNA: TGCGCCAGCACCGCGGGAGACTACCAAGAGACCCAGTACTTC. Translating gives CASTAGDYQETQYF.

As for this clonotype: A much larger clone lies one base from this, so it may be a read error. This chain joins TRBV12-3 or TRBV12-4 and TRBJ2-3, with D unresolved. The J call may be faulty, since TRBJ1-5 better matches the DNA end. The CDR3 loop spans 13 amino acids. CDR3 protein: CASSSIAGDTQHF. CDR3 DNA: TGTGCCAGCAGTTCTATAGCGGGAGATACGCAGCATTTT.

This clonotype has ten or more counts. The J gene is TRBJ2-7, the V gene TRBV11-2; D ambiguous. CDR1 is SGHAT, CDR2 FQNNGV, per germline. V shed 5 bases and J shed 2 bases, with 10 bases lying between them. The CDR3 is 13 residues long. CDR3 sequence: CASSDGPTYEQYF. Written as DNA, the CDR3 is TGTGCCAGCAGCGATGGACCAACCTACGAGCAGTACTTC.

This clonotype was counted many times. This sequence joins TRBV18 and TRBJ2-1; possibly TRBD2 for D (5 bases). Trimming cost V 4 bases and J 8 bases, with 9 bases left between them. The CDR3 is made up of 12 amino acids. Germline V lookup: CDR1 KGHSH, CDR2 LQKENI. The CDR3 sequence: CASSQGEDEQFF. Here the CDR3 DNA reads TGTGCCAGCTCACAGGGAGAAGATGAGCAGTTCTTC.

This clonotype came up many times. The CDR3 DNA sequence: TGTGCCAGCAGCTTGGCCGCGGGGGGCTCTAGCACAGATACGCAGTATTTT. Its translation: CASSLAAGGSSTDTQYF. The chain has TRBV5-8 and TRBJ2-3, with 8 bases identical to TRBD2. Germline V CDR1 and CDR2: SGHTS, YDEGEE. V was clipped by 0 bases and J by 0 bases; unmatched bases: 6. The CDR3 has 17 residues.

This clonotype was picked up many times. The chain is built from TRBV7-3 and TRBJ2-1; 14 nucleotides align to TRBD2. CDR1 is SGHTA and CDR2 is FQGTGA in the germline V gene. CDR3 size: 18 residues. V lost 0 bases, J lost 6 bases, and 7 bases stayed unmatched. The CDR3 is CASSLTGTSGSFGNEQFF. CDR3 DNA: TGTGCCAGCAGCTTAACGGGGACTAGCGGGAGTTTCGGCAATGAGCAGTTCTTC.

This clonotype appeared a few times. This chain links TRBV20-1 with TRBJ2-7; D unresolved. The CDR3 is 11 amino acids. V lost 3 bases, J lost 7 bases, and 10 bases lay in between. CDR1 is DFQATT, CDR2 SNEGSKA, per germline (reference sequence). The CDR3 coding sequence is TGCAGTGCTAGCAAGGCAGCGGAGCAGTACTTC. Protein product: CSASKAAEQYF.

The chain carries TRBV20-1 and TRBJ2-3; 10 bases fit TRBD2. This CDR3 has 18 residues. Trimming cost V 6 bases and J 0 bases; bases outside gene matches: 15. Germline assignment: CDR1 DFQATT and CDR2 SNEGSKA (reference sequence). In nucleotides, the CDR3 is TGCAGTGCAACGATCTCCCGTGGGACTAGCGTAAGCACAGATACGCAGTATTTT. It translates to CSATISRGTSVSTDTQYF.

This clonotype was recorded a few times. The chain links TRBV2 to TRBJ2-2, with 7 bases that match TRBD1. V gave up 5 bases and J gave up 2 bases; unmatched junction bases: 2. The CDR3 is 14 residues long. Germline CDR1 SNHLY, CDR2 FYNNEI. Here the CDR3 reads CASSWDSNTGELFF. As DNA, the CDR3 is TGTGCCAGCAGTTGGGACAGTAACACCGGGGAGCTGTTTTTT.

This clonotype showed up many times. The chain is built from TRBV2 and TRBJ2-1; 8 bases map to TRBD2. V shed 2 bases and J 7 bases; nucleotides not matched to a gene: 7. This CDR3 region has 15 residues. CDR1 and CDR2 (germline): SNHLY, FYNNEI. The CDR3 region has the DNA TGTGCCAGCAGTGAAAGTGGACTAGCCGTTAATGAGCAGTTCTTC. This codes for CASSESGLAVNEQFF.

This chain connects TRBV9 to TRBJ2-1, with TRBD2 matching over 10 bases. The germline V gene encodes CDR1 SGDLS and CDR2 YYNGEE. The trim removed 0 bases at V and 7 bases at J, leaving 10 bases unmatched. This CDR3 comprises 17 residues. The chain's CDR3 is CASSVVDRGLAKNEQFF. The DNA of the CDR3 is TGTGCCAGCAGCGTAGTAGACCGGGGACTAGCGAAAAATGAGCAGTTCTTC.

This clonotype was seen a handful of times. The chain joins TRBV24-1 to TRBJ1-1, with a weak D call TRBD1 (5 bases). CDR1 and CDR2 from the germline V gene are KGHDR and SFDVKD. V gave up 6 bases and J gave up 4 bases, with 17 bases separating them. CDR3 size: 15 residues. The CDR3 bases are TGTGCCACCAGTCCGGGCATCTTGGGGCGCACTGAAGCTTTCTTT. Translated, it gives CATSPGILGRTEAFF.

This clonotype was observed a few times. V is TRBV12-3 or TRBV12-4 and J is TRBJ2-5; TRBD2 matches 16 bases. This CDR3 contains 18 residues. The V gene end was trimmed by 5 bases and the J gene end by 2 bases; junction bases not matched to a gene: 8. CDR3 residues: CASSGGTSGRANQETQYF. The CDR3 coding sequence is TGTGCCAGCAGTGGGGGGACTAGCGGGAGGGCCAATCAAGAGACCCAGTACTTC.

In this sample, this clonotype turned up many times. An end of the junction does not agree with germline; a read error may underlie this. This CDR3 is CASSVDSSYEQYF. CDR3 DNA sequence: TGCGCCAGCAGCGTGGACAGCTCCTACGAGCAGTACTTC. The chain is built from TRBV9 and TRBJ2-7; D possibly corresponds to TRBD1 (6 bases). Germline-derived CDR1 and CDR2 are SGDLS and YYNGEE. The CDR3 has 13 residues.

This clonotype was counted at least ten times. J is TRBJ1-5 and V is TRBV3-1; D is undetermined. The CDR3 length is 15 residues. Trimming removed 1 base at V and 2 bases at J, with 9 bases between. The germline V gene encodes CDR1 LGHDT and CDR2 YNNKEL (reference sequence). CDR3 protein: CASSQAGFGNQPQHF. CDR3 sequence (DNA): TGTGCCAGCAGCCAAGCGGGGTTCGGCAATCAGCCCCAGCATTTT.

Here the CDR3 reads CASSSDRVRGGDTEAFF. DNA of the CDR3: TGTGCCAGCAGCTCTGACAGGGTTCGAGGAGGTGACACTGAAGCTTTCTTT. The chain joins TRBV13 to TRBJ1-1; 7 bases agree with TRBD1. The germline CDR1 and CDR2 sequences are PRHDT and FYEKMQ (reference sequence). The CDR3 runs 17 residues. The V gene end was trimmed by 4 bases and the J gene end by 3 bases; junction bases not matched to a gene: 14. Complete variable domain (other parts from reference TRBV13 and TRBJ1-1): AAGVIQSPRHLIKEKRETATLKCYPIPRHDTVYWYQQGPGQDPQFLISFYEKMQSDKGSIPDRFSAQQFSDYHSELNMSSLELGDSALYFCASSSDRVRGGDTEAFFGQGTRLTVV.

This clonotype was counted a few times. J is TRBJ2-5 and V is TRBV3-1, with TRBD1 matching 10 bases. Germline V gene lookup returns CDR1 LGHDT and CDR2 YNNKEL (reference sequence). This CDR3 spans 15 amino acids. Trimming took 5 bases from V and 4 from J; bases not matched to a gene: 7. In nucleotides, the CDR3 is TGTGCCAGCAGCATTCCGGGACAGGGGTCAGAGACCCAGTACTTC. Translation gives CASSIPGQGSETQYF.

A word on this clonotype: At one of its ends the junction is not consistent with the germline gene, which may arise from a read error. The V call is TRBV5-1, the J call TRBJ2-7; TRBD1 matches 9 bases. The germline V gene has CDR1 SGHRS and CDR2 YFSETQ. This CDR3 has 14 amino acids. The CDR3: CASSSGTGSCEQYF. Here the CDR3 DNA reads TGCGCCAGCAGTTCCGGGACAGGGTCCTGCGAGCAGTACTTC.

A few counts support this clonotype. The gene calls are TRBV2 and TRBJ2-7; D perhaps matches TRBD2 (5 bases). The germline gives CDR1 SNHLY, CDR2 FYNNEI. The germline V and J ends were trimmed by 6 bases and 7 bases, with 16 bases remaining between them. The CDR3 covers 13 residues. The CDR3 is CASREDSDREQYF. The CDR3, as DNA: TGTGCCAGCAGAGAGGACTCAGACCGGGAGCAGTACTTC.